The clone carrying this T cell receptor beta chain was observed a single time. This sample was included in a study of T cell clones after liver transplantation. Some clones are missing from TCRdb's copy, which holds only in-frame ones; the method was immunoSEQ multiplex PCR. The table includes about 50,000 clones, roughly 74% detected once. V was trimmed by 1 base and J by 8 bases, leaving 12 bases between them. This CDR3 region has 14 residues. Germline lookup yields CDR1 SGHDT and CDR2 YYEEEE. The rearrangement joins TRBV5-6 to TRBJ2-2; D is undetermined. The sample was CD4+ T cells from blood, taken about 56 months after liver transplant. The TCR comes from a human patient who received a liver transplant. Part of the T cells may come from the graft donor. The CDR3 sequence: CASSLLLLNGELFF. DNA for the CDR3: TGTGCCAGCAGCTTGCTACTCCTTAATGGGGAGCTGTTTTTT.